This T cell receptor (beta chain) was found in a study of T-cell memory formation after mild COVID-19. Study as a whole: Clusters of TCRs were largely donor specific. Findings and limits, study-wide: Largely, contracting CD4+ clones fell within CM and EM, and contracting CD8+ clones within EMRA. Second-wave clones peaking on day 37 lacked confirmed SARS-CoV-2 specificity. Prior to infection, memory already included some responding clones, suggesting cross-reactive memory joined.

Only a few counts were recorded for this clonotype. Its antigen is still unknown. Using its own MiXCR run on the 5' RACE reads, TCRdb lists one record per CDR3 protein. The table records under 350,000 distinct CDR3 sequences, about a sixth of them present only once. Sequenced sample: PBMCs or a T cell subset sorted from them (not recorded which). The sequence was obtained from a man younger than 35 who had mild COVID-19 (a few samples of this study predate the infection). Cell type and time point are not known.

This CDR3 reads CASSDGARDEQFF. The CDR3 DNA follows: TGTGCCAGCAGTGACGGCGCCAGGGATGAGCAGTTCTTC. The chain recombines TRBV25-1 with TRBJ2-1; TRBD1 is a possible D gene (5 bases). V was clipped by 3 bases and J by 8 bases, with 11 bases between them. The CDR3 is made up of 13 amino acids. Germline V lookup: CDR1 MGHDK, CDR2 SYGVNS.